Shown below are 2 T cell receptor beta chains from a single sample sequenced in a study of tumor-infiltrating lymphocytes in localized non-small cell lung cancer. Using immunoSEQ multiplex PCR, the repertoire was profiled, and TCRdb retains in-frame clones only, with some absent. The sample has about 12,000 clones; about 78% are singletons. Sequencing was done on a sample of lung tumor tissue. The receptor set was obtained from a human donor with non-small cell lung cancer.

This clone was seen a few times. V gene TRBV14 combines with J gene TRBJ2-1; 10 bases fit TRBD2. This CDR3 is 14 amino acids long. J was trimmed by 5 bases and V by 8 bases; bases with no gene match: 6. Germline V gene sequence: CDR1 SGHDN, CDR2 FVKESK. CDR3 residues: CASWRTSGNNEQFF. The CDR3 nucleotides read TGTGCCAGCTGGCGGACTAGCGGTAACAATGAGCAGTTCTTC. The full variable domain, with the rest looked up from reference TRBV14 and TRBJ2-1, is EAGVTQFPSHSVIEKGQTVTLRCDPISGHDNLYWYRRVMGKEIKFLLHFVKESKQDESGMPNNRFLAERTGGTYSTLKVQPAELEDSGVYFCASWRTSGNNEQFFGPGTRLTVL.

As DNA, the CDR3 is TGTGCCTGCCCGAGGGGGGCCGGGGAGCTGTTTTTT. It yields the protein CACPRGAGELFF. V gene TRBV30 combines with J gene TRBJ2-2; D could derive from TRBD1 or TRBD2 (6 bases each). Germline V lookup: CDR1 GTSNPN, CDR2 SVGIG (reference sequence). V was cut by 6 bases and J by 6 bases, with 11 bases left in between. The CDR3 is made up of 12 amino acids.